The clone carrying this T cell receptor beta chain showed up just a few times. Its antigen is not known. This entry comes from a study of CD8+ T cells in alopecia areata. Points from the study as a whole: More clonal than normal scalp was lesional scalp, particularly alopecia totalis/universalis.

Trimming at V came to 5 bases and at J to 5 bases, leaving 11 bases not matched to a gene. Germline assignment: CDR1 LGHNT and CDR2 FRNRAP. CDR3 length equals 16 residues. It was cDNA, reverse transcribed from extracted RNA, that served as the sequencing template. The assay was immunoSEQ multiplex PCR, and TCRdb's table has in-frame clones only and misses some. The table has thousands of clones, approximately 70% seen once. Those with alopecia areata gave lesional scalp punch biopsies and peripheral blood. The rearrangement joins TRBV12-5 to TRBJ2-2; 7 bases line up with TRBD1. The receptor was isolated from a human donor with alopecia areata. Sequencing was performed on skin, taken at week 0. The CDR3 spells CASGDRVSLRTGELFF. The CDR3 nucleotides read TGTGCTAGTGGTGACAGGGTTAGCTTACGGACCGGGGAGCTGTTTTTT.